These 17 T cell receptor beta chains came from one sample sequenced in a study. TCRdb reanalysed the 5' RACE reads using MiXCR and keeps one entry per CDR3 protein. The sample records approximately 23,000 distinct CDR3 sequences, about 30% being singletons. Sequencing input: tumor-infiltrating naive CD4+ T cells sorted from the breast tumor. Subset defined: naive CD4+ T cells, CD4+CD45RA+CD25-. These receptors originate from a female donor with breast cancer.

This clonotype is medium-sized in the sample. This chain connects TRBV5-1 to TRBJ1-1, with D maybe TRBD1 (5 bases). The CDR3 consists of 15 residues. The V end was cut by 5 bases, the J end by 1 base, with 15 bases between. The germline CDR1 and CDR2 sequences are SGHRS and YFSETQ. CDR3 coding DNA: TGCGCCAGCAGTGGGGGTGGACAAAAGAACACTGAAGCTTTCTTT. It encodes CASSGGGQKNTEAFF. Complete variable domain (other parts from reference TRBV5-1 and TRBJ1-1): KAGVTQTPRYLIKTRGQQVTLSCSPISGHRSVSWYQQTPGQGLQFLFEYFSETQRNKGNFPGRFSGRQFSNSRSEMNVSTLELGDSALYLCASSGGGQKNTEAFFGQGTRLTVV.

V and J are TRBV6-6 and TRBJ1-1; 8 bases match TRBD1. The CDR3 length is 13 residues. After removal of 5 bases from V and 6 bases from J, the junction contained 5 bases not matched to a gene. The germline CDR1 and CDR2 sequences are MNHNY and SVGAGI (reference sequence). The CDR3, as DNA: TGTGCCAGCAGTATTTGGACAGGGTCTGAAGCTTTCTTT. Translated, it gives CASSIWTGSEAFF.

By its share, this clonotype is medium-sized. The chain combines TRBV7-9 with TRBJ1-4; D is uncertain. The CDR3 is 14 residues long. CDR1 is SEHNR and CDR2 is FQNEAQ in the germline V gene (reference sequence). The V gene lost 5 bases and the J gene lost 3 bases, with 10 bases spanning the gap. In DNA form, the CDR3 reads TGTGCCAGCAGCCCCCGACGGGCTAATGAAAAACTGTTTTTT. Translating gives CASSPRRANEKLFF.

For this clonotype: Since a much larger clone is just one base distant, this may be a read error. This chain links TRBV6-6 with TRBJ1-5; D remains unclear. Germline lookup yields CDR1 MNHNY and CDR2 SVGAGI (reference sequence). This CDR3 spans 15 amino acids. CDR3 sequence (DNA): TGTGCCAGCAGTTACTCGGCTGGTAGCAATCAGCACCAGCATTTT. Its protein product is CASSYSAGSNQHQHF.

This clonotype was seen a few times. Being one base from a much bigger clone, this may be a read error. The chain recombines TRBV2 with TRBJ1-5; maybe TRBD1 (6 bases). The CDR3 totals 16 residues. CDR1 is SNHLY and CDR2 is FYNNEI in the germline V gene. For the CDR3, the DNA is TGTGCCAGCAATGAAGACAGGACCGGTAGTAATCAGCCCCAGCATTTT. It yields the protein CASNEDRTGSNQPQHF.

The CDR3 DNA follows: TGTGCCAGCAGCCATTACCAACCCGGGTACAATGAGCAGTTCTTC. Translation: CASSHYQPGYNEQFF. The V gene is TRBV7-2, the J gene TRBJ2-1; D is unresolved. The germline CDR1 and CDR2 sequences are SGHTA and FQGNSA. With 5 bases removed from V and 4 bases from J, the gap between germline ends came to 15 bases. This CDR3 comprises 15 residues.

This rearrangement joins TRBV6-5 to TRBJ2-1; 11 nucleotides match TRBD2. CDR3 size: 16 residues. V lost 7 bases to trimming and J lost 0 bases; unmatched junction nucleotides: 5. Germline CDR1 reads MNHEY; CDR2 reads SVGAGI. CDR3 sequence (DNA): TGTGCCAGCACCCGACTAGCGGGAAGCTCCTACAATGAGCAGTTCTTC. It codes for CASTRLAGSSYNEQFF.

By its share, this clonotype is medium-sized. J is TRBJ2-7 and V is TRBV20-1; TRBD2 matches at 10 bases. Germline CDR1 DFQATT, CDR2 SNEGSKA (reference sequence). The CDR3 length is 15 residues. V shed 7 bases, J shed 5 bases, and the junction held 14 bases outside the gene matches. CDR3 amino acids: CSGGARTSGRDEQYF. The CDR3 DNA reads TGCAGTGGAGGGGCGAGGACTAGCGGTAGGGACGAGCAGTACTTC.

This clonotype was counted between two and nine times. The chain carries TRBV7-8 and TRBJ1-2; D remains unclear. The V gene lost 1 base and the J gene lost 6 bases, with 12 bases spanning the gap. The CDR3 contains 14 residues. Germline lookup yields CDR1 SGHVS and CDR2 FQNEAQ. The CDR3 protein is CASSLVKEGHGYTF. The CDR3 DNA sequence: TGTGCCAGCAGCTTAGTTAAGGAGGGCCATGGCTACACCTTC.

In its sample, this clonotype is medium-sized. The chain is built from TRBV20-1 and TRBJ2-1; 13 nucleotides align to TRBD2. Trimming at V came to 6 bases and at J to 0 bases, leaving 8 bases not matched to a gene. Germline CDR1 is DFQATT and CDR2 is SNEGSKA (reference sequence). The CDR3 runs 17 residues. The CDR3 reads CSARTSGSFSSYNEQFF. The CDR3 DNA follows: TGCAGTGCACGGACTAGCGGGAGCTTTAGCTCCTACAATGAGCAGTTCTTC.

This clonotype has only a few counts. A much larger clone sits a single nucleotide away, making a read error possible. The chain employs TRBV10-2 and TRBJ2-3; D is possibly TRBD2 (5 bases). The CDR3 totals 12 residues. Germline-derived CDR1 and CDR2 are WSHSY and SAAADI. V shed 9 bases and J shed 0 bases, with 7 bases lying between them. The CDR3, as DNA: TGCGCCAGGAGGACTAGCACAGATACGCAGTATTTT. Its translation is CARRTSTDTQYF.

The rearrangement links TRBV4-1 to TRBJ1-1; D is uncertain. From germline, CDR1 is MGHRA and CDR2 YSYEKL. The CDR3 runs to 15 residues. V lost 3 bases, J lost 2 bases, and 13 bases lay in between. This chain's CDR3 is CASSHVQAGNTEAFF. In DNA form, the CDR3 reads TGCGCCAGCAGCCATGTCCAGGCGGGAAACACTGAAGCTTTCTTT.

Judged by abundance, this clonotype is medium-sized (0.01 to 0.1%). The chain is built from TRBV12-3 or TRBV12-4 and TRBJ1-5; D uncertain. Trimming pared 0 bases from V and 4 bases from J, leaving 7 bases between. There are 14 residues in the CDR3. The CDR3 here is CASSLAIGNQPQHF. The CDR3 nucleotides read TGTGCCAGCAGTTTAGCGATCGGGAATCAGCCCCAGCATTTT.

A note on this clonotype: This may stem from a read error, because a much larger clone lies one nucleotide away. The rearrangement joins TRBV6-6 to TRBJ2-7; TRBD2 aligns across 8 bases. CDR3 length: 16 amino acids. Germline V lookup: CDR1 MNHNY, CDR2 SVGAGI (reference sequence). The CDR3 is CASSYSTISGNHEQHF. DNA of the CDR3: TGTGCCAGCAGTTACTCGACTATTAGCGGGAATCACGAGCAGCACTTC.

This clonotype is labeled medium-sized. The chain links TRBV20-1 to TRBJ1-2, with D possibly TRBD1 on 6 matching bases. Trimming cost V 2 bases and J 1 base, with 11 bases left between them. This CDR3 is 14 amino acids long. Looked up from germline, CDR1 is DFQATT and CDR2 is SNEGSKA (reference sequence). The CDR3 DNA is TGCAGTGCTAGAACTCAGGGGAATAACTATGGCTACACCTTC. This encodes CSARTQGNNYGYTF.

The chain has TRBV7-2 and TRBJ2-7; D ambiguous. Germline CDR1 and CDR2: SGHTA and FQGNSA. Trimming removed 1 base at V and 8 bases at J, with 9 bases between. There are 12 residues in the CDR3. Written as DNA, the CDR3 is TGTGCCAGCAGCTTAGATTGGTACAAGCAGTACTTC. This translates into CASSLDWYKQYF.

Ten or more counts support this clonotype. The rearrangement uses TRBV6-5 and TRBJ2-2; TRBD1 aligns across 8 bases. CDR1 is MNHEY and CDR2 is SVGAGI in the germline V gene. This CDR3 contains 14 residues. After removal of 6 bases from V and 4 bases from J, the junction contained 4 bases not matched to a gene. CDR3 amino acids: CASRDRVGTGELFF. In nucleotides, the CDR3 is TGTGCCAGCAGGGACAGGGTTGGCACCGGGGAGCTGTTTTTT.